This T cell receptor beta chain comes out of a study of cytotoxic CD8 clonotypes in ibrutinib-treated CLL (dated by TCRdb to the early 2020s). Background for the entire study: In this cohort, approximately 15 patients were treatment-naive and fewer than 13 were relapsed/refractory, while some 17 had unmutated IGHV. Response samples were taken after a median of approximately eleven months on treatment, ranging from roughly 6 to 36 months. Cryopreserved peripheral blood mononuclear cells were collected before treatment, at response, and at either disease progression or sustained remission. Partial responses were observed in about 25 patients and complete responses in 2; after a median follow-up of about 69 months, remission was maintained in 14 patients and progression was observed in about twelve. An average of around 260,000 productive templates and 80,000 to 95,000 productive rearrangements was obtained per sample. Longitudinal samples were available for 26 of the 86 trial participants. Every sample from remission and from progressive disease was obtained while the patients were still on ibrutinib. The investigation overall reported the following: Sampling times were not matched between patients in sustained remission and patients whose disease was progressing, and lymph node repertoires were not examined. Baseline clonality was found to be higher than that of age-matched healthy donors and was strongly correlated with circulating CD8+ T-cell counts. Public clonotypes were found to be uncommon and were observed to contract or remain stable during treatment; the increase in clonality was shown to reflect expansion of private clonotypes at ibrutinib response. Clonality increased at ibrutinib response, stayed stable in sustained remission, and fell back toward baseline at progression.

Each clonotype received, on average, 10x coverage in deep resolution sequencing performed on a MiSeq, where the target depth lay between 1 in 1 million and 1 in 200,000 T cells. The immunoSEQ hsTCRB Kit was used to generate TCR beta libraries. In the source study's methods: The data were analyzed with ImmunoSEQ Analyzer and ImmunoSEQ Data Assistant, and V, D and J gene assignments followed IMGT definitions. Clonality was computed as one minus normalized Shannon entropy of productive rearrangement frequencies, ranging from 0 to 1. Only overrepresented clonotypes making up at least 0.05% of the repertoire of each patient were included in the public clonotype analysis. Approximately 14 age-matched healthy donor repertoires from immuneACCESS served as clonality controls. Here the immuneACCESS table is served through TCRdb, limited to in-frame sequences with V and J called. Missing clones are a known gap in these copies; in checked studies unresolved V genes cover under half, and the rest lacks a known reason. V and J calls and clone size are copied from that table; D and trimming were computed from the DNA. In all, the sample holds about 130,000 clones, and 70% to 90% of those were seen once. The top ten clonotypes cover about 1.9% of the sample.

The sample's time point, from its label and the paper: 24 months on ibrutinib. For TCR beta library preparation, roughly 2.1 micrograms of genomic DNA were isolated from cryopreserved PBMCs. High-throughput TCR beta sequencing was performed on longitudinal blood samples from CLL patients receiving ibrutinib monotherapy. The patients were enrolled in a single-center, open-label phase 2 trial of ibrutinib monotherapy. Remarks on this clone: Its antigen is currently not known. Base qualities are not at hand, and no much larger clone is one base apart.

V has 2 bases trimmed and J has 6 bases trimmed; junction bases matching no gene number 6. Based on the germline V gene, the CDR1 and CDR2 sequences are SNHLY and FYNNEI. There are 15 amino acids in the CDR3, from cysteine to phenylalanine inclusive. This entry keeps only the CDR3 DNA: 45 bases, framed from base 1. Here the sequenced sample was PBMCs, taken after 24 months of ibrutinib treatment. The TCR comes from a human donor with chronic lymphocytic leukemia. The chain uses TRBV2 and TRBJ2-2, with TRBD2 matching 7 junction bases. The nucleotide sequence is TGTGCCAGCAGTGAACAGGGAGGGGTACCCGGGGAGCTGTTTTTT. It encodes CASSEQGGVPGELFF.